The rows below give T cell receptor beta chains drawn from one sample of a study of blood T cell repertoires in COVID-19. TCRdb's copy holds only in-frame clones and misses some; the assay was immunoSEQ multiplex PCR. The table shows around 120,000 clones, with over 70% occurring only once. The specimen sequenced was peripheral blood. These TCRs come from a man between 65 and 85 years old with acute or convalescent COVID-19. The CDR3 runs from the conserved cysteine through the conserved F or W. The order of the fields is V gene, clone size, J gene, D gene, CDR3 DNA, CDR3 protein. D genes are given only for firm matches. Size tells how often a clone was seen (once, few, many) or the class of an expanded clone, and some rows leave it out.

v_gene: TRBV9; abundance: few; j_gene: TRBJ2-3; d_gene: -; CDR3nt: TGTGCCAGCCAAGGGGGGGGGCCCCCAGATACGCAGTATTTT; CDR3aa: CASQGGGPPDTQYF
v_gene: TRBV19; abundance: -; j_gene: TRBJ1-5; d_gene: TRBD1; CDR3nt: TGTGCCAGTACGCGCACGCACAGGGGGTCCTATCAGCCCCAGCATTTT; CDR3aa: CASTRTHRGSYQPQHF
v_gene: TRBV6-5; abundance: -; j_gene: TRBJ2-7; d_gene: -; CDR3nt: TGTGCCAGCAGTTCCGTACAGGGACGGCAGTACTTC; CDR3aa: CASSSVQGRQYF
v_gene: TRBV19; abundance: -; j_gene: TRBJ1-5; d_gene: -; CDR3nt: TGTGCCAGTAGTCTACTCGGCAATCAGCCCCAGCATTTT; CDR3aa: CASSLLGNQPQHF
v_gene: TRBV5-1; abundance: -; j_gene: TRBJ1-2; d_gene: TRBD1; CDR3nt: TGCGCCAGCAGTGGGGGACAGGGAACAGCCTCCTATGGCTACACCTTC; CDR3aa: CASSGGQGTASYGYTF
v_gene: TRBV7-2; abundance: few; j_gene: TRBJ1-4; d_gene: TRBD1; CDR3nt: TGTGCCAGCAGCTCCAGGGGGCCGACTAATGAAAAACTGTTTTTT; CDR3aa: CASSSRGPTNEKLFF
v_gene: TRBV7-9; abundance: -; j_gene: TRBJ1-1; d_gene: TRBD1; CDR3nt: TGTGCCAGCAGCGCGGGACAGCTAAGCCCTGAAGCTTTCTTT; CDR3aa: CASSAGQLSPEAFF
v_gene: TRBV18; abundance: -; j_gene: TRBJ1-2; d_gene: TRBD1; CDR3nt: TGTGCCAGCTCACGGGACAGTCCTAACTATGGCTACACCTTC; CDR3aa: CASSRDSPNYGYTF
v_gene: TRBV7-2; abundance: few; j_gene: TRBJ2-7; d_gene: TRBD2; CDR3nt: TGTGCCAGCAACCCCCTAGCGGGGGGGCTCGAGCAGTACTTC; CDR3aa: CASNPLAGGLEQYF
v_gene: TRBV5-6; abundance: many; j_gene: TRBJ2-6; d_gene: TRBD2; CDR3nt: TGTGCCAGCAGCTTGAAAGGCAGCCGGGGGGCTGGGGCCAACGTCCTGACTTTC; CDR3aa: CASSLKGSRGAGANVLTF
v_gene: TRBV7-2; abundance: -; j_gene: TRBJ1-5; d_gene: -; CDR3nt: TGTGCCAGCAGCCAATCAGGGGTCAATCAGCCCCAGCATTTT; CDR3aa: CASSQSGVNQPQHF
v_gene: TRBV10-3; abundance: -; j_gene: TRBJ2-1; d_gene: -; CDR3nt: TGTGCCATCAGTGGGGACGGGAGCTCCTACAATGAGCAGTTCTTC; CDR3aa: CAISGDGSSYNEQFF
v_gene: TRBV11-2; abundance: -; j_gene: TRBJ1-6; d_gene: TRBD1; CDR3nt: TGTGCCAGCAGCCCCGGACAGGGGGAAGGGAATTCACCCCTCCACTTT; CDR3aa: CASSPGQGEGNSPLHF
v_gene: TRBV12-3/TRBV12-4; abundance: -; j_gene: TRBJ1-1; d_gene: -; CDR3nt: TGTGCCTCGAAACAGGGATTAAACACTGAAGCTTTCTTT; CDR3aa: CASKQGLNTEAFF
v_gene: TRBV6-1; abundance: -; j_gene: TRBJ2-7; d_gene: TRBD2; CDR3nt: TGTGCCAGCAGGTCGCTAGCGGGGTATAACGAGCAGTACTTC; CDR3aa: CASRSLAGYNEQYF
v_gene: TRBV5-1; abundance: -; j_gene: TRBJ2-2; d_gene: -; CDR3nt: TGCGCCAGCAGCGTGGACAGTACCCCCGGGGAGCTGTTTTTT; CDR3aa: CASSVDSTPGELFF
v_gene: TRBV5-6; abundance: -; j_gene: TRBJ2-5; d_gene: TRBD1; CDR3nt: TGTGCCAGCAGCGTCTCCGGGACAGAAGAGACCCAGTACTTC; CDR3aa: CASSVSGTEETQYF
v_gene: TRBV7-6; abundance: -; j_gene: TRBJ2-3; d_gene: -; CDR3nt: TGTGCCAGCAGCTTAACCGACTTTCCAGATACGCAGTATTTT; CDR3aa: CASSLTDFPDTQYF
v_gene: TRBV5-4; abundance: -; j_gene: TRBJ1-1; d_gene: TRBD1; CDR3nt: TGTGCCAGCAGCTTGCCGACAGGGATGAACACTGAAGCTTTCTTT; CDR3aa: CASSLPTGMNTEAFF
v_gene: TRBV6-5; abundance: -; j_gene: TRBJ1-3; d_gene: -; CDR3nt: TGTGCCAGCATCGGCTCTGGAAACACCATATATTTT; CDR3aa: CASIGSGNTIYF
v_gene: TRBV14; abundance: few; j_gene: TRBJ1-2; d_gene: -; CDR3nt: TGTGCCAGCAGCCACACCGGGACAATCCTTAACTATGGCTACACCTTC; CDR3aa: CASSHTGTILNYGYTF
v_gene: TRBV5-1; abundance: -; j_gene: TRBJ1-1; d_gene: -; CDR3nt: TGCGCCAGCAGCTTGTTACAGGGTCCCGCTGAAGCTTTCTTT; CDR3aa: CASSLLQGPAEAFF
v_gene: TRBV7-2; abundance: -; j_gene: TRBJ1-2; d_gene: -; CDR3nt: TGTGCCAGCAGCAAAGAGGGGGGGCTAAGCTACACCTTC; CDR3aa: CASSKEGGLSYTF
v_gene: TRBV19; abundance: -; j_gene: TRBJ1-4; d_gene: TRBD1; CDR3nt: TGTGCCAGTAGCCCGAGGGACAGGGGTTATGAAAAACTGTTTTTT; CDR3aa: CASSPRDRGYEKLFF
v_gene: TRBV6-5; abundance: -; j_gene: TRBJ2-3; d_gene: -; CDR3nt: TGTGCCAGCAGTTACGGGGGCGCGGGCACAGATACGCAGTATTTT; CDR3aa: CASSYGGAGTDTQYF
v_gene: TRBV4-3; abundance: -; j_gene: TRBJ2-7; d_gene: TRBD1; CDR3nt: TGCGCCAGCAGCCATCGAGGACAGGGGCATATCTACGAGCAGTACTTC; CDR3aa: CASSHRGQGHIYEQYF
v_gene: TRBV4-2; abundance: few; j_gene: TRBJ1-1; d_gene: TRBD1; CDR3nt: TGTGCCAGCAGCCAGGCCACAGGGGAGCTGAACACTGAAGCTTTCTTT; CDR3aa: CASSQATGELNTEAFF
v_gene: TRBV28; abundance: -; j_gene: TRBJ1-2; d_gene: -; CDR3nt: TGTGCCAGCAGCTCTTTGAGGGGCTACACCTTC; CDR3aa: CASSSLRGYTF
v_gene: TRBV5-1; abundance: -; j_gene: TRBJ1-5; d_gene: TRBD1; CDR3nt: TGCGCCAGCAGCTGGTCAGGGGGGAGCAATCAGCCCCAGCATTTT; CDR3aa: CASSWSGGSNQPQHF
v_gene: TRBV3-1/TRBV3-2; abundance: -; j_gene: TRBJ1-1; d_gene: -; CDR3nt: TGTGCCAGCAGCCAACAGATGAACACTGAAGCTTTCTTT; CDR3aa: CASSQQMNTEAFF
v_gene: TRBV5-5; abundance: many; j_gene: TRBJ2-7; d_gene: TRBD1; CDR3nt: TGTGCCAGCAGCGTTTGGGCAGGGGGCTCCTACGAGCAGTACTTC; CDR3aa: CASSVWAGGSYEQYF
v_gene: TRBV4-3; abundance: -; j_gene: TRBJ1-2; d_gene: -; CDR3nt: TGCGCCAGCAGCCAAGCAAGCAGGGCGTACGGCTACACCTTC; CDR3aa: CASSQASRAYGYTF
v_gene: TRBV11-3; abundance: -; j_gene: TRBJ2-1; d_gene: -; CDR3nt: TGTGCCAGCAGCCCGAGGACAAGCCCGGATGAGCAGTTCTTC; CDR3aa: CASSPRTSPDEQFF
v_gene: TRBV6-4; abundance: -; j_gene: TRBJ1-2; d_gene: -; CDR3nt: TGTGCCAGCAGTGACCTGGCAGGGAACTATGGCTACACCTTC; CDR3aa: CASSDLAGNYGYTF
v_gene: TRBV6-1; abundance: -; j_gene: TRBJ1-5; d_gene: TRBD1; CDR3nt: TGTGCCAGCAATCCGACAGGGGCGGCCAATCAGCCCCAGCATTTT; CDR3aa: CASNPTGAANQPQHF
v_gene: TRBV3-1/TRBV3-2; abundance: -; j_gene: TRBJ2-2; d_gene: TRBD1; CDR3nt: TGTGCCAGCAGCCCAGGGACAGGGGAGGGGACCGGGGAGCTGTTTTTT; CDR3aa: CASSPGTGEGTGELFF
v_gene: TRBV7-2; abundance: -; j_gene: TRBJ1-3; d_gene: -; CDR3nt: TGTGCCAGCAGCGTGCAGGGTCATGGAAACACCATATATTTT; CDR3aa: CASSVQGHGNTIYF
v_gene: TRBV14; abundance: few; j_gene: TRBJ1-1; d_gene: -; CDR3nt: TGTGCCAGCAGCCAAGTCAGGGTGGCAAACACTGAAGCTTTCTTT; CDR3aa: CASSQVRVANTEAFF
v_gene: TRBV19; abundance: -; j_gene: TRBJ1-2; d_gene: -; CDR3nt: TGTGCCAGTAGCTACACAGGGAACTATGGCTACACCTTC; CDR3aa: CASSYTGNYGYTF
v_gene: TRBV9; abundance: once; j_gene: TRBJ1-2; d_gene: TRBD1; CDR3nt: TGTGCCAGCAGCGTCGACGACAGGGGCTATGGCTACACCTTC; CDR3aa: CASSVDDRGYGYTF
v_gene: TRBV7-8; abundance: -; j_gene: TRBJ2-5; d_gene: TRBD2; CDR3nt: TGTGCCAGCAGGGGGGACTACAGGGAGACCCAGTACTTC; CDR3aa: CASRGDYRETQYF
v_gene: TRBV11-1; abundance: once; j_gene: TRBJ1-1; d_gene: -; CDR3nt: TGTGCCAGCAGCTTTATGAACACTGAAGCTTTCTTT; CDR3aa: CASSFMNTEAFF
v_gene: TRBV27; abundance: -; j_gene: TRBJ1-2; d_gene: -; CDR3nt: TGTGCCAGCAGTTTCAGGATCCGGGACAAGACTCTCACCTTC; CDR3aa: CASSFRIRDKTLTF
v_gene: TRBV4-3; abundance: -; j_gene: TRBJ1-1; d_gene: -; CDR3nt: TGCGCCAGCAGCCAAGATAGGCAGGGTAGAGCTGAAGCTTTCTTT; CDR3aa: CASSQDRQGRAEAFF
v_gene: TRBV3-1/TRBV3-2; abundance: few; j_gene: TRBJ2-1; d_gene: TRBD2; CDR3nt: TGTGCCAGCAGCACCCCGCCCAGCGGGGGTAGGGGAGAGCAGTTCTTC; CDR3aa: CASSTPPSGGRGEQFF
v_gene: TRBV3-1/TRBV3-2; abundance: -; j_gene: TRBJ2-7; d_gene: -; CDR3nt: TGTGCCAGCAGCCATAGGACAGAGGCCCACGAGCAGTACTTC; CDR3aa: CASSHRTEAHEQYF
v_gene: TRBV7-3; abundance: -; j_gene: TRBJ2-3; d_gene: -; CDR3nt: TGTGCCGGGGGGATCGACAGGGCTACCACAGATACGCAGTATTTT; CDR3aa: CAGGIDRATTDTQYF
v_gene: TRBV5-1; abundance: -; j_gene: TRBJ1-3; d_gene: -; CDR3nt: TGCGCCAGCAGCTTGGGCCAGGAAAACACCATATATTTT; CDR3aa: CASSLGQENTIYF
v_gene: TRBV5-6; abundance: -; j_gene: TRBJ1-3; d_gene: TRBD1; CDR3nt: TGTGCCAGCAGCTACCAGGGGGGCTCTGGAAACACCATATATTTT; CDR3aa: CASSYQGGSGNTIYF
v_gene: TRBV3-1/TRBV3-2; abundance: -; j_gene: TRBJ1-3; d_gene: -; CDR3nt: TGTGCCAGCAGCCCTAGTTCAGGAAACACCATATATTTT; CDR3aa: CASSPSSGNTIYF
v_gene: TRBV9; abundance: -; j_gene: TRBJ1-2; d_gene: -; CDR3nt: TGTGCCAGCAGCGCGTCAGCGGCTAACTATGGCTACACCTTC; CDR3aa: CASSASAANYGYTF
v_gene: TRBV7-9; abundance: -; j_gene: TRBJ2-2; d_gene: -; CDR3nt: TGTGCCAGCAGCTTAAACAGGGATGCCGGGGAGCTGTTTTTT; CDR3aa: CASSLNRDAGELFF
v_gene: TRBV7-2; abundance: -; j_gene: TRBJ2-7; d_gene: -; CDR3nt: TGTGCCAGCAGCTTAGTCGGACTGCTCTCCTACGAGCAGTACTTC; CDR3aa: CASSLVGLLSYEQYF
v_gene: TRBV7-2; abundance: -; j_gene: TRBJ1-3; d_gene: -; CDR3nt: TGTGCCAGCAGCTTAGATCAGGGTCCCCTCTCTGGAAACACCATATATTTT; CDR3aa: CASSLDQGPLSGNTIYF
v_gene: TRBV27; abundance: -; j_gene: TRBJ2-5; d_gene: TRBD1; CDR3nt: TGTGCCAGCAGTTTTTCCACAGGGGGCTCGGGTACCCAGTACTTC; CDR3aa: CASSFSTGGSGTQYF
v_gene: TRBV5-1; abundance: few; j_gene: TRBJ1-1; d_gene: TRBD1; CDR3nt: TGCGCCAGCAGCTCGGGACAGGCGAACACTGAAGCTTTCTTT; CDR3aa: CASSSGQANTEAFF
v_gene: TRBV7-2; abundance: few; j_gene: TRBJ1-2; d_gene: -; CDR3nt: TGTGCCAGCAGCTTAGTGCTTTTCACACCGGGTGGCTACACCTTC; CDR3aa: CASSLVLFTPGGYTF
v_gene: TRBV4-1; abundance: -; j_gene: TRBJ1-5; d_gene: TRBD1; CDR3nt: TGCGCCAGCAGCCAAGATCCAGGGGGCGCGTTTCAGCCCCAGCATTTT; CDR3aa: CASSQDPGGAFQPQHF
v_gene: TRBV2; abundance: -; j_gene: TRBJ1-5; d_gene: -; CDR3nt: TGTGCCAGCAGACCGGTCCGAAGTAGCAATCAGCCCCAGCATTTT; CDR3aa: CASRPVRSSNQPQHF